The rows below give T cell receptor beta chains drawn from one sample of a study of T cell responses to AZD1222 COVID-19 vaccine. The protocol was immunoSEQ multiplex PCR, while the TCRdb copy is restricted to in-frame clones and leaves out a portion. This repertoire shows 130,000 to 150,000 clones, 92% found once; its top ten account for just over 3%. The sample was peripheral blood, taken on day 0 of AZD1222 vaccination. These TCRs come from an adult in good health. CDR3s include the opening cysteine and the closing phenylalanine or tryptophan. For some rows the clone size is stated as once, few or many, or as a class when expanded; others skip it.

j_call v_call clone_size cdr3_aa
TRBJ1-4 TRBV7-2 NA CASSPAPGEKLFF
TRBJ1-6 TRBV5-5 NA CASSGPTAQVTYNSPLHF
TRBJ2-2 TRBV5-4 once CASSPNGRSTGELFF
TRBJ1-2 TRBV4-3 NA CASSPARTSAYGYTF
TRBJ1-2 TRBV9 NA CASNRGYGYTF
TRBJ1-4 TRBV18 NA CASSPRGLDEKLFF
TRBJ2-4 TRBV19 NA CASSFGGRAAGNIQYF
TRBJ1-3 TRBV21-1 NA CASLQRTGNSGNTIYF
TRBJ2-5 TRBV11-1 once CASSPGTSQETQYF
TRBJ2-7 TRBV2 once CASYDYEQYF
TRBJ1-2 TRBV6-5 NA CASSSMPGQVYGYTF
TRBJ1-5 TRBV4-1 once CASSPDRHSNQPQHF
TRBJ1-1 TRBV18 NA CASSIRENTEAFF
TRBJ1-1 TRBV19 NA CASRGEREAFF
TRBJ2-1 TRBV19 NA CASSTTGWDEQFF
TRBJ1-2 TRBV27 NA CASSFLPPRAGLRHYGYTF
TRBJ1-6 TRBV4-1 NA CASSQGRGQNSYNSPLHF
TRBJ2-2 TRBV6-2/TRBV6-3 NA CASSYLLQTGELFF
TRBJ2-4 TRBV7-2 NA CASSLAGTVLYF
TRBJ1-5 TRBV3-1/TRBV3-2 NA CASSPLRAQPQHF
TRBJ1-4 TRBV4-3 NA CASSSTAATNEKLFF
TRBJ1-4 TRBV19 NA CASSPELTGYEKLFF
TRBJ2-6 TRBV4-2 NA CASSQGVSGSSSGANVLTF
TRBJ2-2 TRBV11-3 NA CASSYRGGNTGELFF
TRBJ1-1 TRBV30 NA CAWTRGATEAFF
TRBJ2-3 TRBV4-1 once CASSQGFPGTSTDTQYF
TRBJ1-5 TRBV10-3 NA CAISVEGSNQPQHF
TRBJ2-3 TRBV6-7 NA CASPTHNTQYF
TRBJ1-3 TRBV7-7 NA CASSHIGSGNTIYF
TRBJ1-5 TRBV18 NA CASSPGQNSNQPQHF
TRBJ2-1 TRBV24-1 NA CATSDGGSNEQFF